The clone carrying this T cell receptor (beta chain) was seen many times. Antigen: not known. These data come from a study of breast tumors, draining lymph nodes, adjacent tissues. The V gene's germline CDR1 is LGHNT and CDR2 FRNRAP. Trimming shortened V by 3 bases and J by 4 bases, and 16 bases separated the two germline ends. The CDR3 extends over 15 amino acids. Regarding the study as a whole: Data fit most tumor T cells coming from lymph node, expanding in tumor. Compared with lymph nodes, tumors were less diverse; compared with nontumor tissue, more.

In TCRdb, the multiplex PCR reads were re-called with MiXCR into one record per CDR3 protein. The top ten hold approximately 21% of the sample, which has about 19,000 distinct CDR3 sequences, roughly 44% seen once. The clonotype comes from a female donor with breast cancer. Some clones in this sample may be carry-over from other donors' samples. Specimen: breast tumor tissue. The V and J genes are TRBV12-5 and TRBJ2-7, with D perhaps matching TRBD1 (6 bases). The CDR3 here is CASGLPEQGRYEQYF. CDR3 DNA: TGTGCTAGTGGTTTACCGGAACAGGGTCGGTACGAGCAGTACTTC.